These 10 T cell receptor beta chains were all obtained from the same sample, sequenced in a study of blood T cell repertoires in COVID-19. The table came from immunoSEQ multiplex PCR; TCRdb's copy has only in-frame clones and leaves some out. The sample yields nearly 60,000 clones, about 85% seen once. What was sequenced was peripheral blood. The receptors were gathered from a man aged 35 to 55 with active COVID-19.

The V gene is TRBV4-1, the J gene TRBJ2-5, with 8 nucleotides matching TRBD2. The length of the CDR3 is 18 residues. Per the germline V gene, CDR1 is MGHRA and CDR2 is YSYEKL. The V segment lost 0 bases and the J segment 1 base; nucleotides outside the gene matches: 10. For the CDR3, the DNA is TGCGCCAGCAGCCAAGATCATGGAACTAGCGGCTTCCAAGAGACCCAGTACTTC. The encoded protein is CASSQDHGTSGFQETQYF.

The gene calls are TRBV20-1 and TRBJ2-5; a possible D gene is TRBD2 (7 bases). In germline, CDR1 is DFQATT, CDR2 SNEGSKA (reference sequence). This CDR3 has 11 residues. V was shortened by 6 bases and J by 7 bases, with 12 bases between the two germline ends. CDR3 residues: CSAGGGGTQYF. The CDR3 region has the DNA TGCAGTGCAGGGGGGGGAGGGACCCAGTACTTC.

This chain joins TRBV19 and TRBJ1-2; D remains ambiguous. Germline assignment: CDR1 LNHDA and CDR2 SQIVND (reference sequence). The V gene lost 3 bases and the J gene lost 4 bases, with 6 bases spanning the gap. The CDR3 spans 12 residues. The CDR3 reads CASSIAGYGYTF. CDR3 nucleotides: TGTGCCAGTAGTATTGCAGGCTATGGCTACACCTTC.

The rearrangement joins TRBV9 to TRBJ2-5; 7 nucleotides match TRBD2. The CDR3 totals 15 residues. Germline-derived CDR1 and CDR2 are SGDLS and YYNGEE. V was pared by 0 bases and J by 5 bases, with 7 bases of the junction left unmatched. This chain's CDR3 is CASSVVPGLGETQYF. CDR3 nucleotide sequence: TGTGCCAGCAGCGTAGTCCCTGGACTAGGCGAGACCCAGTACTTC.

The chain employs TRBV6-5 and TRBJ1-4; D gene uncertain. CDR3 length equals 16 residues. The V end lost 0 bases, the J end lost 7 bases, and 15 bases lay between the germline ends. Germline CDR1 reads MNHEY; CDR2 reads SVGAGI. Here the CDR3 reads CASSYSFFTGGEKLFF. DNA of the CDR3: TGTGCCAGCAGTTACTCGTTTTTCACGGGAGGTGAAAAACTGTTTTTT.

The chain links TRBV12-2 to TRBJ2-7; TRBD2 reflects the table's D call only, with no check against the DNA. TRBV12-2 corresponds to a pseudogene. CDR3 size: 15 residues. The CDR3 DNA follows: TGTGCAAGTCCGGGTGGAGGTAGCGAGTCCTACGAGCAGTACTTC. Its protein product is CASPGGGSESYEQYF.

The rearrangement links TRBV28 to TRBJ2-1, with D unclear. This CDR3 is 12 amino acids long. CDR1 and CDR2 (germline): MDHEN, SYDVKM. Trimming took 6 bases from V and 6 from J, leaving 9 bases between them. In nucleotides, the CDR3 is TGTGCCAGCAGGGTTTTGCGCAATGAGCAGTTCTTC. Its protein is CASRVLRNEQFF.

The chain couples TRBV7-6 to TRBJ1-5, with D possibly matching TRBD1 (5 bases). The germline CDR1 and CDR2 sequences are SGHVS and FNYEAQ. V lost 1 base, J lost 9 bases, and 16 bases lay in between. CDR3 length: 15 amino acids. CDR3 amino acids: CASSLGTGEVAPQHF. For the CDR3, the DNA is TGTGCCAGCAGCTTAGGAACGGGGGAGGTCGCGCCCCAGCATTTT.

This chain links TRBV18 with TRBJ2-5; 10 nucleotides line up with TRBD1. V lost 2 bases, J lost 6 bases, and 12 bases stayed unmatched. The length of the CDR3 is 17 residues. CDR1 and CDR2 (germline): KGHSH, LQKENI. CDR3: CASSPGTRQGAIQTQYF. CDR3 DNA sequence: TGTGCCAGCTCACCAGGGACACGACAGGGGGCGATACAGACCCAGTACTTC.

The rearrangement uses TRBV7-3 and TRBJ1-2, with 7 bases matching TRBD1. This CDR3 has 15 amino acids. J lost 4 bases, V lost 5 bases, and 10 bases had no gene match. The V gene's germline CDR1 is SGHTA and CDR2 FQGTGA. This CDR3 reads CASSTTGSSSYGYTF. As DNA, the CDR3 is TGTGCCAGCAGCACGACAGGGTCCTCCTCCTATGGCTACACCTTC.